A selection of T cell receptor beta chains follows, all from one sample in a study of read filtering for tumor transcriptome and immune sequencing. MiXCR, run by TCRdb on the reads, gives a single entry per CDR3 protein. This sample has 120,000 or so distinct CDR3 sequences, with 10% to 15% found just once. The sample taken for sequencing was a population of CD138-negative cells sorted from bone marrow. Source of these receptors: a donor older than 35 with multiple myeloma. Both conserved end residues are trimmed from each CDR3.

>TRBV7-3|TRBJ1-5|14
ASSFPAGTAYQPQH
>TRBV29-1|TRBJ2-2|11
SVGSVGHGELF
>TRBV7-9|TRBJ2-3|13
ASSFGSGNTDTQY
>TRBV20-1|TRBJ1-1|11
SAPQDRATEAF
>TRBV7-9|TRBJ2-3|14
ASSSPTSGGADTQY
>TRBV12-3/TRBV12-4|TRBJ1-1|11
ASTNGQVSEAF
>TRBV28|TRBJ1-1|13
ASSPPTGMNTEAF
>TRBV7-8|TRBJ2-3|11
ASSFGGTDTQY
>TRBV4-1|TRBJ2-6|15
ASSQGVGFSGANVLT
>TRBV5-4|TRBJ2-3|15
ASSRSGTGAGTDTQY
>TRBV5-1|TRBJ1-2|11
ASSLLQGSGYT
>TRBV18|TRBJ2-5|11
ASSPPVQETQY
>TRBV5-6|TRBJ2-7|13
ASSLIMGNRHEQY
>TRBV20-1|TRBJ2-7|13
SARGGKGNLNEQH
>TRBV20-1|TRBJ2-7|13
SARDSLASVYEQY
>TRBV4-1|TRBJ2-3|14
ASSLISLGGTDTQY
>TRBV7-2|TRBJ2-7|11
ASSFPEGYEQY
>TRBV7-2|TRBJ2-7|11
ASSLNRGYEQY
>TRBV28|TRBJ2-5|13
ASSSQGAGMETQY
>TRBV30|TRBJ2-2|12
ALKGQLNTGELF
>TRBV6-6|TRBJ2-7|13
ASSSSGGPGYEQY
>TRBV20-1|TRBJ1-1|12
SARDADSFAEAF
>TRBV3-1|TRBJ2-2|12
ASSFSRRTGELF
>TRBV7-2|TRBJ2-5|14
ASSQNLRELSETQY
>TRBV19|TRBJ1-5|12
ASSADRNNQPQH
>TRBV7-2|TRBJ2-7|13
ASSLEANRGVEQY
>TRBV19|TRBJ2-1|15
ASSPTFWDRAHNEQF
>TRBV5-1|TRBJ2-5|15
ASSLGLAGRSQETQY
>TRBV29-1|TRBJ2-3|10
SGGQRTDTQY
>TRBV6-1|TRBJ2-1|15
ASGRIRTSGGDNEQF
>TRBV7-3|TRBJ2-1|13
ASSPSRRGTDEQF
>TRBV12-3/TRBV12-4|TRBJ2-7|12
ASSFSRGGYEQY
>TRBV29-1|TRBJ1-5|8
SGSNQPQH
>TRBV20-1|TRBJ2-5|11
SAYSGPQETQY
>TRBV6-5|TRBJ1-3|13
AGSSRVGTGNTIY
>TRBV15|TRBJ1-1|13
ATSRPDRANTEAF